This T cell receptor beta chain emerged from a study of spatial heterogeneity in lung cancer. The overall study: There were consistently more beta-chain sequences detected than alpha-chain sequences.

This CDR3 region has 18 residues. Germline CDR1 reads MNHEY; CDR2 reads SVGAGI. Trimming pared 0 bases from V and 5 bases from J, leaving 22 bases between. This clonotype has a single count. On each TCR cDNA molecule, a unique molecular identifier was present. Using its own MiXCR run on the 5' RACE reads, TCRdb lists one record per CDR3 protein. The sample holds 40,000 to 45,000 distinct CDR3 sequences, roughly 13% seen once. Regarding time point: sample taken at primary tumor resection. Untreated early-stage non-small cell lung cancer patients, fewer than 85 in total, were the donors. No cells were sorted before sequencing. The whole RNA sequenced was extracted from tumor, nontumor lung or frozen PBMC.

This TCR came from a male donor with early-stage non-small cell lung cancer. The rearrangement uses TRBV6-5 and TRBJ2-5, with D perhaps matching TRBD2 (5 bases). The specimen was PBMCs, collected at surgery. The CDR3 protein is CASSYSRGSPKSRETQYF. CDR3 bases: TGTGCCAGCAGTTACTCGAGAGGGAGCCCCAAGAGTCGGGAGACCCAGTACTTC.